The present T cell receptor (beta chain) was sequenced within a study of blood T cell repertoires in COVID-19. V gave up 3 bases and J gave up 7 bases; unmatched junction bases: 8. Per germline, CDR1 GTSNPN and CDR2 SVGIG (reference sequence). The CDR3 contains 15 residues. Produced via immunoSEQ multiplex PCR; TCRdb's table is partial and in-frame only. The sample has approximately 110,000 clones; about nine tenths are singletons. This sequence was found in a man aged 40-49 years with acute or convalescent COVID-19. The chain couples TRBV30 to TRBJ1-6; TRBD1 matches at 8 bases. The sequencing input was peripheral blood. This CDR3 is CAWSARQGLNSPLHF. The CDR3 coding sequence is TGTGCCTGGAGCGCTAGACAGGGGCTGAATTCACCCCTCCACTTT.